This T cell receptor beta chain was captured in a study of PD-1 blockade in classical Hodgkin lymphoma. Assay: immunoSEQ multiplex PCR; the TCRdb copy retains only in-frame clones and omits some. The sample carries more than 30,000 clones, about 85% recorded once. Time point denoted: newly diagnosed, previously untreated cHL patient sample. With magnetic negative selection, CD4+ T cells were purified from PBMCs that had been thawed. It was PBMCs in newly diagnosed, untreated classical Hodgkin lymphoma that served as comparison. The CDR3 contains 14 residues. Germline V CDR1 and CDR2: MDHEN, SYDVKM. Trimming cost V 6 bases and J 6 bases, with 15 bases left between them. General study results and limits: With respect to the repertoire differences, their causes, possibly disease activity or prior therapy, remain undefined. Reports described newly diagnosed patients as having lower baseline TCR diversity than healthy donors.

There are a few counts of this clone. Its antigen is as yet unknown. What was sequenced was CD4+ T cells from blood. This receptor was identified in a human donor with classical Hodgkin lymphoma. The genes are TRBV28 and TRBJ1-5; possible D gene TRBD1, 5 bases. The DNA of the CDR3 is TGTGCCAGCAGGGGGGGTGAGGGTTCTCAGCCCCAGCATTTT. Its protein product is CASRGGEGSQPQHF.